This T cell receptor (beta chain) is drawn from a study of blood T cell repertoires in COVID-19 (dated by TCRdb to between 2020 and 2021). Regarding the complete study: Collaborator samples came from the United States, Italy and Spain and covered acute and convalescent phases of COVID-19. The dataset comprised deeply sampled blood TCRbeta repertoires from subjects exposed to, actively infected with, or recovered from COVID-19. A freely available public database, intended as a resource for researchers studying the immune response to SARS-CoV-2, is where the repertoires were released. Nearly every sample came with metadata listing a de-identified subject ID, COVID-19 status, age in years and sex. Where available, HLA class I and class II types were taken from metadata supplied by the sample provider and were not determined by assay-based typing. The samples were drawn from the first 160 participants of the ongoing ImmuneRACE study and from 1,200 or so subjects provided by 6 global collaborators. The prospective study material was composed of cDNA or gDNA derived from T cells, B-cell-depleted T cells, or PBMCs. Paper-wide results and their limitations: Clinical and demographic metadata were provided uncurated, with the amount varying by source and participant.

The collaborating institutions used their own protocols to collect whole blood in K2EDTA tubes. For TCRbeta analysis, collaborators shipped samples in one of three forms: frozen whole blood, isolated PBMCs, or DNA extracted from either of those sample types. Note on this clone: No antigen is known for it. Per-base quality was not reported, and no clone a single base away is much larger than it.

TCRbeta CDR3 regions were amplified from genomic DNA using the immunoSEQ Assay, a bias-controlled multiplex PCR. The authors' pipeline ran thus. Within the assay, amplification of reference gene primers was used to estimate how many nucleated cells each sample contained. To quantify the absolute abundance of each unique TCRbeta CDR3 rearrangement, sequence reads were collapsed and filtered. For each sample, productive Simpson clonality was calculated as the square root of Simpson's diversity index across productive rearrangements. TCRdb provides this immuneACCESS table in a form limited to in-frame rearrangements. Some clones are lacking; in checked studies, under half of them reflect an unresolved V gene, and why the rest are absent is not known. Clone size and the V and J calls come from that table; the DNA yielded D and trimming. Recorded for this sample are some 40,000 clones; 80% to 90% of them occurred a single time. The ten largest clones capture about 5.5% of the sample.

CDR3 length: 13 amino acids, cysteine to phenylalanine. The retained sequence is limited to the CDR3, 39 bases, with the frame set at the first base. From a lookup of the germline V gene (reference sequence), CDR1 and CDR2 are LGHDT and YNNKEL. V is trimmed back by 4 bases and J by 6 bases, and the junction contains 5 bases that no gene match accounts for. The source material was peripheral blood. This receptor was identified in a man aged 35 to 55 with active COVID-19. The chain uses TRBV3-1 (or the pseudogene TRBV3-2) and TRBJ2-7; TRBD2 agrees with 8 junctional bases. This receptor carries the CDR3 CASSLTGTSEQYF. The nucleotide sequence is TGTGCCAGCAGCCTTACCGGGACTAGCGAGCAGTACTTC.